The text below deals with one T cell receptor beta chain. Antigen: not known. Extracted from the samples, RNA was reverse transcribed into cDNA to serve as the sequencing template. Assay: immunoSEQ multiplex PCR; the TCRdb copy retains only in-frame clones and omits some. The sample holds approximately 200,000 clones; 58% are singletons and the top ten take under 7%. This sample's treatment: oral pan-JAK inhibitor, 5-10 mg twice daily. From alopecia areata patients, lesional scalp punch biopsies and peripheral blood were collected. The source of the sample is a study of CD8+ T cells in alopecia areata. Turning to the study itself: Scalp area affected, as a percentage, set the severity score of treated patients.

Regarding the study as a whole: TCRs were shared less clearly across patients than in mice, possibly for HLA-related reasons. In scalp, tofacitinib significantly decreased clonality and expanded CD8+ clones among the top 100.

This receptor was identified in a human donor with alopecia areata. The material sequenced was CD4+ T cells sorted from blood, taken at week 24, from a patient treated with tofacitinib.

CDR3 amino acids: CASRSTGGEKLFF. CDR3 sequence (DNA): TGTGCCAGCAGATCAACAGGGGGTGAAAAACTGTTTTTT. This chain links TRBV7-9 with TRBJ1-4; 8 bases line up with TRBD1. CDR3 size: 13 residues. CDR1 and CDR2 (germline): SEHNR, FQNEAQ (reference sequence). Trimming at V came to 6 bases and at J to 7 bases, leaving 4 bases not matched to a gene.